This T cell receptor (beta chain) was captured by sequencing in a study of blood T cell repertoires in COVID-19. Looking at the study overall: The United States, Italy and Spain were the sources of the acute and convalescent COVID-19 samples.

Seattle cases were enrolled at active infection and followed longitudinally. The V and J ends lost 9 bases and 0 bases, in that order; junction bases with no gene match: 5. This CDR3 comprises 14 residues. CDR1 and CDR2 from the germline V gene are LNHDA and SQIVND (reference sequence). Original processing notes: Amplification with reference gene primers provided the estimates of nucleated cell counts. Profiled with immunoSEQ multiplex PCR; TCRdb holds only in-frame clones, not every one. That table furnishes V, J and clone size, whereas the DNA furnished D and trimming. The sample has about 60,000 clones, 80% seen once; the top ten hold approximately 20%.

The clonotype was recovered from a man aged 30 to 39 with COVID-19, enrolled during active disease. Sequencing input: peripheral blood. The chain has TRBV19 and TRBJ1-5, with 7 bases matching TRBD1. DNA for the CDR3: TGTGCCAGCCAGACAGGGTATAGCAATCAGCCCCAGCATTTT. Translating gives CASQTGYSNQPQHF.